These 13 T cell receptor beta chains came from one sample sequenced in a study of T cells in Graves' hyperthyroidism and ophthalmopathy. Amplification of TCR beta CDR3 regions was performed using RNA transcripts as template. The HTBI set primed first-round TCR CDR3 RT-PCR. TCRdb re-derived calls from the multiplex PCR reads in MiXCR, one entry per CDR3 protein. Among around 280,000 distinct CDR3 sequences, roughly 13% were seen once, and the ten largest hold roughly 7.5%. Sequenced sample: blood. The receptors were gathered from a woman between 25 and 40 years old with Graves' hyperthyroidism that later progressed to Graves' ophthalmopathy.

The rearrangement links TRBV15 to TRBJ2-6, with D possibly being TRBD2 (6 bases). Per germline, CDR1 LNHNV and CDR2 YYDKDF (reference sequence). V lost 3 bases, J lost 4 bases, and 13 bases lay in between. The CDR3 is 16 amino acids. The DNA for the CDR3 is TGTGCCACCAGCAGGGGGAGGAGTACCGGGGCCAACGTCCTGACTTTC. Encoded protein: CATSRGRSTGANVLTF.

Note on this clonotype: The germline gene is not matched at one end of the junction; a read error may be the cause. This chain joins TRBV3-1 and TRBJ2-3; 8 bases line up with TRBD2. Germline V gene lookup returns CDR1 LGHDT and CDR2 YNNKEL (reference sequence). The CDR3 extends over 16 amino acids. The CDR3 DNA follows: TGTGCCAGCAGCCCCTCGGAGCGGGAGTACGGCGATATGCAGTATTTT. It specifies CASSPSEREYGDMQYF.

This clonotype was counted ten times or more. The chain has TRBV6-2 or TRBV6-3 and TRBJ2-3, with 8 bases fitting TRBD1. Looked up from germline, CDR1 is MNHEY and CDR2 is SVGEGT. This CDR3 has 16 amino acids. J lost 2 bases, V lost 5 bases, and 9 bases had no gene match. The DNA for the CDR3 is TGTGCCAGCAGTCCGTCGGACAGGGATGTCACAGATACGCAGTATTTT. Translated: CASSPSDRDVTDTQYF.

This clonotype was picked up many times. The V gene is TRBV4-2, the J gene TRBJ2-7; 12 bases map to TRBD1. Germline lookup yields CDR1 LGHNA and CDR2 YNFKEQ. The V segment lost 0 bases and the J segment 3 bases; nucleotides outside the gene matches: 6. The CDR3 spans 17 residues. DNA for the CDR3: TGTGCCAGCAGCCAAGATCTAAGGGACAGGGGGCTCTACGAGCAGTACTTC. This translates into CASSQDLRDRGLYEQYF.

The rearrangement links TRBV5-4 to TRBJ2-6; 7 bases fit TRBD1. This CDR3 comprises 17 residues. CDR1 SGHNT and CDR2 YYREEE come from the germline V gene (reference sequence). With V trimmed by 2 bases and J by 0 bases, 5 bases remained unmatched. The CDR3 DNA reads as TGTGCCAGCAGCTTAGCCGGGGACAGCTCTGGGGCCAACGTCCTGACTTTC. Its protein is CASSLAGDSSGANVLTF.

This clonotype appeared many times. This sequence joins TRBV7-9 and TRBJ2-7; weak D call: TRBD2 (6 bases). This CDR3 is 13 amino acids long. Germline V gene sequence: CDR1 SEHNR, CDR2 FQNEAQ (reference sequence). Trimming removed 6 bases from V and 7 bases from J, with 16 bases in between. This CDR3 reads CASSLLGGDEQYF. The CDR3 nucleotides are TGTGCCAGCAGTCTTCTCGGAGGGGATGAGCAGTACTTC.

In its sample, this clonotype was seen a few times. This sequence joins TRBV6-9 and TRBJ1-6; D unclear. Trimming took 3 bases from V and 7 from J, leaving 13 bases between them. The CDR3 contains 15 residues. From germline, CDR1 is MNHGY and CDR2 SVAAGI. CDR3: CASSYGVGSNSPLHF. CDR3 bases: TGTGCCAGCAGTTACGGTGTGGGGAGCAATTCACCCCTCCACTTT.

This clonotype came up many times. The chain couples TRBV20-1 to TRBJ1-4; D uncertain. V dropped 0 bases and J dropped 5 bases, with 13 bases sitting between them. The length of the CDR3 is 15 residues. Germline values: CDR1 DFQATT, CDR2 SNEGSKA (reference sequence). This CDR3 is CSARDLRGSNEKLFF. The DNA of the CDR3 is TGCAGTGCTAGAGACCTCCGGGGATCGAATGAAAAACTGTTTTTT.

The table lists this clonotype with many counts. The chain recombines TRBV4-1 with TRBJ2-7, with D maybe TRBD1 (5 bases). The germline V and J ends were trimmed by 1 base and 4 bases, with 14 bases remaining between them. This CDR3 region has 15 residues. Germline CDR1 reads MGHRA; CDR2 reads YSYEKL. CDR3: CASSQGLQVGYEQYF. Here the CDR3 DNA reads TGCGCCAGCAGCCAAGGGCTACAGGTCGGGTACGAGCAGTACTTC.

The chain is built from TRBV20-1 and TRBJ1-3; D is ambiguous. The V and J ends lost 5 bases and 0 bases respectively, with 11 bases between them. The CDR3 has 14 amino acids. Germline lookup yields CDR1 DFQATT and CDR2 SNEGSKA (reference sequence). The CDR3 sequence is CSAPGLPSGNTIYF. The CDR3 DNA sequence: TGCAGTGCTCCGGGCTTACCCTCTGGAAACACCATATATTTT.

At least ten counts were recorded for this clonotype. This chain connects TRBV9 to TRBJ2-1, with TRBD2 matching over 8 bases. This CDR3 spans 15 amino acids. Germline V gene sequence: CDR1 SGDLS, CDR2 YYNGEE. J lost 7 bases, V lost 0 bases, and 6 bases had no gene match. The CDR3 region is CASSVAAREVNEQFF. The CDR3 DNA follows: TGTGCCAGCAGCGTAGCTGCGCGGGAGGTGAATGAGCAGTTCTTC.

Many counts were recorded for this clonotype. This chain joins TRBV7-6 and TRBJ1-1; possibly TRBD1 for D (5 bases). The CDR3 contains 13 residues. Germline V CDR1 and CDR2: SGHVS, FNYEAQ. Trimming took 3 bases from V and 3 from J, leaving 8 bases between them. The CDR3 reads CASSLGEYTEAFF. In DNA form, the CDR3 reads TGTGCCAGCAGCTTGGGGGAATACACTGAAGCTTTCTTT.

This clonotype was recorded a few times. V is TRBV3-1 and J is TRBJ2-4; D possibly uses TRBD1 or TRBD2 (5 bases each). Per germline, CDR1 LGHDT and CDR2 YNNKEL (reference sequence). This CDR3 region has 15 residues. V shed 4 bases and J shed 6 bases, with 16 bases lying between them. CDR3 sequence (DNA): TGTGCCAGCAGCCGGGACGACATGTACGTAAACATTCAGTACTTC. The encoded protein is CASSRDDMYVNIQYF.